Below, 28 T cell receptor beta chains from the same sample are listed, as sequenced in a study of blood T cell repertoires in COVID-19 (dated by TCRdb to between 2020 and 2021). The protocol used for the library was the immunoSEQ multiplex PCR assay. As stored in TCRdb, this immuneACCESS dataset retains in-frame rearrangements with V and J assigned. A fraction of the clones does not appear; measured against another copy, unresolved V genes explain less than half of the discrepancy, and the remainder lacks a known reason. This sample gives about 210,000 clones in total; about four fifths of them show up just once. Roughly 2.9% of the sample is in the top ten clones. The specimen was peripheral blood. These receptors originate from a man between 45 and 60 years old with active or convalescent COVID-19.

The V call is TRBV3-1 (or the pseudogene TRBV3-2), the J call TRBJ2-3; 10 bases fit TRBD2. V was pared by 2 bases and J by 2 bases, with 4 bases of the junction left unmatched. The germline V gene encodes CDR1 LGHDT and CDR2 YNNKEL (reference sequence). The CDR3 loop spans 16 amino acids. The CDR3 here is CASSQRTSGYTDTQYF. CDR3 coding DNA: TGTGCCAGCAGCCAAAGGACTAGCGGCTACACAGATACGCAGTATTTT.

This chain links TRBV18 with TRBJ2-1, with unresolved D. V was clipped by 0 bases and J by 0 bases, with 9 bases between them. CDR1 is KGHSH, CDR2 LQKENI, per germline. The CDR3 runs to 16 residues. The CDR3 DNA reads as TGTGCCAGCTCACCACCGGCTTCGTACTCCTACAATGAGCAGTTCTTC. This encodes CASSPPASYSYNEQFF.

The chain recombines TRBV5-1 with TRBJ1-3; unclear D gene. Trimming pared 0 bases from V and 4 bases from J, leaving 11 bases between. The CDR3 sequence is 15 residues long. Germline values: CDR1 SGHRS, CDR2 YFSETQ. CDR3 region: CASSLGLTPGNTIYF. CDR3 DNA: TGCGCCAGCAGCTTGGGTCTTACTCCCGGAAACACCATATATTTT.

This chain uses TRBV5-6 with TRBJ1-2; 9 bases fit TRBD1. V shed 0 bases and J 7 bases; nucleotides not matched to a gene: 1. The CDR3 sequence is 13 residues long. Germline CDR1 SGHDT, CDR2 YYEEEE. CDR3 amino acids: CASSLDRGPGYTF. The CDR3, as DNA: TGTGCCAGCAGCTTGGACAGGGGGCCTGGCTACACCTTC. Full variable domain (outside the CDR3, taken from reference TRBV5-6 and TRBJ1-2): DAGVTQSPTHLIKTRGQQVTLRCSPKSGHDTVSWYQQALGQGPQFIFQYYEEEERQRGNFPDRFSGHQFPNYSSELNVNALLLGDSALYLCASSLDRGPGYTFGSGTRLTVV.

CDR3 in amino acids: CASSATGQSSYNEQFF. CDR3 nucleotide sequence: TGCGCCAGCAGCGCGACAGGACAGAGCTCCTACAATGAGCAGTTCTTC. The chain couples TRBV5-1 to TRBJ2-1, with TRBD1 as a possible D gene (6 bases). CDR1 and CDR2 (germline): SGHRS, YFSETQ. Trimming cost V 4 bases and J 0 bases, with 14 bases left between them. This CDR3 contains 16 residues.

This clone was recorded a few times. The chain employs TRBV7-2 and TRBJ2-7; 7 positions agree with TRBD1. The CDR3 is made up of 14 amino acids. V trimming: 1 base; J trimming: 6 bases; junction bases outside the gene matches: 6. Per germline, CDR1 SGHTA and CDR2 FQGNSA. CDR3: CASSLDRGPGEQYF. The CDR3 DNA follows: TGTGCCAGCAGCTTAGATAGGGGGCCGGGCGAGCAGTACTTC.

The gene calls are TRBV28 and TRBJ1-2; no definite D call. The V and J ends lost 6 bases and 8 bases respectively, with 16 bases between them. CDR1 is MDHEN, CDR2 SYDVKM, per germline. The CDR3 spans 13 residues. CDR3 sequence (DNA): TGTGCCAGCAGACGGACGCCCTCGGGAGGCTACACCTTC. It is translated as CASRRTPSGGYTF.

This clone was seen more than once but under ten times. V and J are TRBV23-1 and TRBJ2-7; 7 bases match TRBD1. TRBV23-1 counts as an open reading frame of uncertain function. The CDR3 runs 13 residues. Losses at the gene ends were 6 bases for V and 5 bases for J; bases not matched to a gene: 7. Here the CDR3 DNA reads TGCGCCAGCAGCCTCGGGACAGCCAACGAGCAGTACTTC. Residues: CASSLGTANEQYF.

V is TRBV2 and J is TRBJ1-2; possible D gene TRBD1, 6 bases. Trimming stripped 4 bases from V and 14 bases from J, with 23 bases between. The CDR3 extends over 14 amino acids. CDR1 is SNHLY, CDR2 FYNNEI, per germline. The CDR3, as DNA: TGTGCCAGCAGTGGACCCCCGGGGGGCCTACGGTTAACCTTC. It codes for CASSGPPGGLRLTF.

The chain joins TRBV6-2 or TRBV6-3 to TRBJ2-5; possible D gene TRBD1, 6 bases. Germline V gene data show CDR1 as MNHEY and CDR2 as SVGEGT. The germline V and J ends were trimmed by 5 bases and 1 base, with 17 bases remaining between them. This CDR3 has 16 residues. CDR3: CASSEGYRAIQETQYF. CDR3 bases: TGTGCCAGCAGTGAGGGCTACAGGGCTATCCAAGAGACCCAGTACTTC.

This chain links TRBV4-1 with TRBJ2-5, with a tentative D call TRBD1 (6 bases). Trimming left V 3 bases short and J 7 bases short, with 18 bases between. From germline, CDR1 is MGHRA and CDR2 YSYEKL. The CDR3 spans 15 residues. The CDR3 here is CASSQDSGYGWTQYF. CDR3 DNA sequence: TGCGCCAGCAGCCAGGACAGCGGTTATGGGTGGACCCAGTACTTC.

V gene TRBV7-9 combines with J gene TRBJ1-2; TRBD1 is a possible D gene (5 bases). The CDR3 has 13 residues. The germline V and J ends were trimmed by 2 bases and 8 bases, with 12 bases remaining between them. Germline lookup yields CDR1 SEHNR and CDR2 FQNEAQ (reference sequence). The DNA of the CDR3 is TGTGCCAGCAGCTTATCCGGGGGGGAAGGCTACACCTTC. It specifies CASSLSGGEGYTF.

The chain links TRBV6-1 to TRBJ2-2; D might be TRBD2 (6 bases). The CDR3 sequence is 16 residues long. Per the germline V gene, CDR1 is MNHNS and CDR2 is SASEGT. V lost 1 base, J lost 4 bases, and 13 bases lay in between. As DNA, the CDR3 is TGTGCCAGCAGTGAAGTAAGCGGGTCTAGCACCGGGGAGCTGTTTTTT. Amino acids: CASSEVSGSSTGELFF.

V and J are TRBV7-8 and TRBJ1-2; 9 nucleotides align to TRBD1. Germline CDR1 is SGHVS and CDR2 is FQNEAQ. V shed 3 bases, J shed 7 bases, and the junction held 12 bases outside the gene matches. The CDR3 has 16 residues. The CDR3 DNA is TGTGCCAGCAGCTTGGGGGGACAGGGTTGGGCAAGTGGCTACACCTTC. Translation gives CASSLGGQGWASGYTF.

This clone appeared a few times. CDR3 bases: TGCAGCGTTGCCCCGAGCTCCTACGAGCAGTACTTC. It specifies CSVAPSSYEQYF. The V call is TRBV29-1, the J call TRBJ2-7; D is unresolved. In germline, CDR1 is SQVTM, CDR2 ANQGSEA. With 4 bases removed from V and 0 bases from J, the gap between germline ends came to 7 bases. The CDR3 has 12 amino acids.

The CDR3 nucleotides are TGTGCCAGCAGCCAAGCGGGGATTGGTAATTCACCCCTCCACTTT. This encodes CASSQAGIGNSPLHF. The J gene is TRBJ1-6, the V gene TRBV14; no reliable D call. CDR1 and CDR2 (germline): SGHDN, FVKESK. Trimming removed 1 base from V and 6 bases from J, with 10 bases in between. This CDR3 has 15 amino acids.

This clone turned up a few times. This sequence joins TRBV4-1 and TRBJ2-3, with 7 bases matching TRBD1. The CDR3 loop spans 15 amino acids. J was trimmed by 6 bases and V by 4 bases; bases with no gene match: 10. Germline V CDR1 and CDR2: MGHRA, YSYEKL. The CDR3 reads CASSPGTVLRDTQYF. The CDR3 DNA reads as TGCGCCAGCAGCCCAGGGACAGTACTACGGGATACGCAGTATTTT.

This chain connects TRBV9 to TRBJ2-7; D perhaps matches TRBD2 (6 bases). The CDR3 sequence is 14 residues long. V was clipped by 0 bases and J by 3 bases, with 10 bases between them. The germline V gene has CDR1 SGDLS and CDR2 YYNGEE. Here the CDR3 reads CASSVADSGYEQYF. As DNA, the CDR3 is TGTGCCAGCAGCGTAGCTGATAGCGGCTACGAGCAGTACTTC.

CDR3 sequence: CASSETSGTDTQYF. CDR3 DNA: TGTGCCAGCAGCGAGACTAGCGGCACAGATACGCAGTATTTT. V gene TRBV11-3 combines with J gene TRBJ2-3, with TRBD2 matching over 8 bases. The CDR3 runs 14 residues. The V segment lost 5 bases and the J segment 1 base; nucleotides outside the gene matches: 2. Germline V CDR1 and CDR2: SGHNT, YENEEA.

This chain joins TRBV15 and TRBJ1-6; 9 nucleotides align to TRBD1. Germline V lookup: CDR1 LNHNV, CDR2 YYDKDF (reference sequence). The CDR3 covers 17 residues. V shed 3 bases, J shed 0 bases, and the junction held 3 bases outside the gene matches. The CDR3 DNA reads TGTGCCACCAGCAGGGGGACAGGGATCTCCTATAATTCACCCCTCCACTTT. Amino acid sequence: CATSRGTGISYNSPLHF.

The chain joins TRBV20-1 to TRBJ1-1, with D tentatively TRBD1 (6 bases). The length of the CDR3 is 12 residues. CDR1 and CDR2 (germline): DFQATT, SNEGSKA (reference sequence). V lost 3 bases to trimming and J lost 11 bases, with 16 bases between them. Here the CDR3 DNA reads TGCAGTGCTAGTTTACAGGGAATTCAGGCTTTCTTT. Protein product: CSASLQGIQAFF.

J is TRBJ2-3 and V is TRBV4-1, with 8 bases lining up with TRBD1. CDR1 and CDR2 (germline): MGHRA, YSYEKL. Losses at the gene ends were 0 bases for V and 4 bases for J; bases not matched to a gene: 6. The CDR3 consists of 16 residues. The CDR3 sequence is CASSQDIQGEADTQYF. The CDR3 nucleotides read TGCGCCAGCAGCCAAGATATACAGGGGGAGGCAGATACGCAGTATTTT.

The V call is TRBV6-6, the J call TRBJ2-3, with TRBD2 as a possible D gene (6 bases). V was shortened by 2 bases and J by 12 bases, with 18 bases between the two germline ends. CDR1 and CDR2 from the germline V gene are MNHNY and SVGAGI (reference sequence). The CDR3 consists of 14 residues. DNA for the CDR3: TGTGCCAGCAGTTACCCGGGAGACAGCAGGCCCCAGTATTTT. Translation gives CASSYPGDSRPQYF.

J is TRBJ2-1 and V is TRBV5-4, with 11 bases matching TRBD2. Germline V gene lookup returns CDR1 SGHNT and CDR2 YYREEE (reference sequence). J lost 7 bases, V lost 0 bases, and 6 bases had no gene match. There are 16 residues in the CDR3. The DNA for the CDR3 is TGTGCCAGCAGCTTGGCCCCTAGCGGGAGGAGAAATGAGCAGTTCTTC. Translation: CASSLAPSGRRNEQFF.

In this sample, this clone turned up once. The chain carries TRBV30 and TRBJ1-1, with TRBD1 identical over 9 bases. There are 13 residues in the CDR3. V dropped 4 bases and J dropped 5; count of bases not matched to a gene: 5. Germline V CDR1 and CDR2: GTSNPN, SVGIG (reference sequence). The CDR3 loop is CAWNRQGGTEAFF. Here the CDR3 DNA reads TGTGCCTGGAATCGACAGGGGGGGACTGAAGCTTTCTTT.

The rearrangement links TRBV19 to TRBJ1-5; D remains ambiguous. CDR1 and CDR2 (germline): LNHDA, SQIVND (reference sequence). The CDR3 is 14 residues long. V was trimmed by 8 bases and J by 3 bases, leaving 14 bases between them. As DNA, the CDR3 is TGTGCCAGTCCCGCGCTACCCCACAATCAGCCCCAGCATTTT. This gives the protein CASPALPHNQPQHF.

The DNA for the CDR3 is TGTGCCAGTAGATCTCGGGCAGGGAGGGGATCACCCCTCCACTTT. This sequence encodes CASRSRAGRGSPLHF. The genes are TRBV19 and TRBJ1-6; tentatively, D is TRBD1 (5 bases). Trimming pared 6 bases from V and 10 bases from J, leaving 19 bases between. This CDR3 is 15 amino acids long. From germline, CDR1 is LNHDA and CDR2 SQIVND (reference sequence).

The V call is TRBV5-8, the J call TRBJ1-1; the D is unclear. The CDR3 covers 13 residues. Deletions cut 4 bases from V and 4 bases from J, with 11 bases between. Germline CDR1 reads SGHTS; CDR2 reads YDEGEE. CDR3 nucleotide sequence: TGTGCCAGCAGCCCACTCGGGGTCACTGAAGCTTTCTTT. Translated, it gives CASSPLGVTEAFF.